The rows below give T cell receptor beta chains drawn from one sample of a study of blood T cell repertoires in COVID-19. The assay was immunoSEQ multiplex PCR, and TCRdb's table has in-frame clones only and misses some. The sample has about 20,000 clones, 91% seen once. The material sequenced was peripheral blood. The receptors come from a man in his 70s with active COVID-19. Both conserved end residues are part of each CDR3. D genes are given only for firm matches.

TRBJ2-3	.	TRBV5-4	CASSSGLHSTDTQYF
TRBJ2-7	.	TRBV25-1	CASSAFGEVDEQYF
TRBJ1-2	.	TRBV19	CASIDPGFYGYTF
TRBJ2-5	TRBD2	TRBV29-1	CSSIRLGASGIETQYF
TRBJ1-3	.	TRBV28	CASSSGQYSGNTIYF
TRBJ2-3	.	TRBV3-1/TRBV3-2	CASSRVTGFIDTQYF
TRBJ2-5	.	TRBV5-6	CASSLKPRGANQYF
TRBJ2-6	.	TRBV28	CASSPAGQERRGANVLTF
TRBJ1-1	TRBD1	TRBV6-5	CASRTQGAKTEAFF
TRBJ2-7	TRBD1	TRBV7-2	CASSLVGQGYHEQYF